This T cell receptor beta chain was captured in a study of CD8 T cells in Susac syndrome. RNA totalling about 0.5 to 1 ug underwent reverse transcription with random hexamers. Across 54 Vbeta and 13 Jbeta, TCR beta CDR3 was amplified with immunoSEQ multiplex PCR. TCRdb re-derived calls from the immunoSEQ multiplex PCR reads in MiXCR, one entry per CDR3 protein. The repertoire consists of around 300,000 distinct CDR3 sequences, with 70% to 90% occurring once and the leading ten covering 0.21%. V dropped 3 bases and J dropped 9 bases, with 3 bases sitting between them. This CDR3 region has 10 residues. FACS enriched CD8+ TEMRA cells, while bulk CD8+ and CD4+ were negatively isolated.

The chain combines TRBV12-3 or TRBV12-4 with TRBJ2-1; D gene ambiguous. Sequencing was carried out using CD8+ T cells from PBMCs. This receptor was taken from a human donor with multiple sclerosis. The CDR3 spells CASSFVEQFF. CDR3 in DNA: TGTGCCAGCAGTTTTGTTGAGCAGTTCTTC.